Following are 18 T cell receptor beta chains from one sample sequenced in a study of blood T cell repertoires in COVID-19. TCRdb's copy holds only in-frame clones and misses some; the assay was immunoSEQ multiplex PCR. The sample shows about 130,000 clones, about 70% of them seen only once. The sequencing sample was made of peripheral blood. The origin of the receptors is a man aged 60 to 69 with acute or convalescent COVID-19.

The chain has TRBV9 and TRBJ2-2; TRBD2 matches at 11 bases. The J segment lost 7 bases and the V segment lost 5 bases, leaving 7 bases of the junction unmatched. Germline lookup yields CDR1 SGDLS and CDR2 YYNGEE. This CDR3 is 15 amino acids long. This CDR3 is CASSGLAGGDGELFF. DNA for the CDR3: TGTGCCAGCAGTGGGCTAGCGGGGGGCGACGGGGAGCTGTTTTTT. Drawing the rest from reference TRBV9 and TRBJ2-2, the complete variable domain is DSGVTQTPKHLITATGQRVTLRCSPRSGDLSVYWYQQSLDQGLQFLIQYYNGEERAKGNILERFSAQQFPDLHSELNLSSLELGDSALYFCASSGLAGGDGELFFGEGSRLTVL.

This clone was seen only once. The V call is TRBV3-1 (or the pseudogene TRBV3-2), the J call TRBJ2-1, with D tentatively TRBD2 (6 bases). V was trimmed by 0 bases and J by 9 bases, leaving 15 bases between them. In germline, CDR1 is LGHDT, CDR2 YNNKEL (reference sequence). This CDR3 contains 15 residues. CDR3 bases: TGTGCCAGCAGCCAAGAGAATGTGGGGGGTCGTGAGCAGTTCTTC. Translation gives CASSQENVGGREQFF.

DNA of the CDR3: TGTGCCAGCAGCTTAGTGGGACTCACCGGGGAGCTGTTTTTT. Amino acids: CASSLVGLTGELFF. The genes are TRBV7-9 and TRBJ2-2; D perhaps matches TRBD2 (6 bases). Per the germline V gene, CDR1 is SEHNR and CDR2 is FQNEAQ (reference sequence). Deletions cut 1 base from V and 4 bases from J, with 7 bases between. The CDR3 is made up of 14 amino acids.

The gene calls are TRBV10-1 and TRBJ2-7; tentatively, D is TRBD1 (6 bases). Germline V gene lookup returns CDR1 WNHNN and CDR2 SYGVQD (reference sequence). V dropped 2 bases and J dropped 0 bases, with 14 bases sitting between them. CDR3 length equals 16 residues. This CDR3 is CASSELRDKNSYEQYF. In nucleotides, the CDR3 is TGCGCCAGCAGTGAGCTAAGGGACAAAAACTCCTACGAGCAGTACTTC.

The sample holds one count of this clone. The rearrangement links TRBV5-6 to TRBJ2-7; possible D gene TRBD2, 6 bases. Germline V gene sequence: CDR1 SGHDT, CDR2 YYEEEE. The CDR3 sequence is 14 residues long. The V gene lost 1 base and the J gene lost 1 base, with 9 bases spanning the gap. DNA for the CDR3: TGTGCCAGCAGCTTGTGGGGGGTTTCCTACGAGCAGTACTTC. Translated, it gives CASSLWGVSYEQYF.

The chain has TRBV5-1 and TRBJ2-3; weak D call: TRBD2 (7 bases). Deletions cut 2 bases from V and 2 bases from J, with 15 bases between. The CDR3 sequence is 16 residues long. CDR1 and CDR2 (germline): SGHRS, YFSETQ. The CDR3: CASSFLAGAITDTQYF. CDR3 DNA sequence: TGCGCCAGCAGCTTTCTTGCGGGGGCAATCACAGATACGCAGTATTTT.

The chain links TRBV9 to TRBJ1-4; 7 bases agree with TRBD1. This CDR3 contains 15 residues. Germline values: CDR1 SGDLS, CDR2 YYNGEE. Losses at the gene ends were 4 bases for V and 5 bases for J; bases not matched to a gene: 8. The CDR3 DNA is TGTGCCAGCAGCCCCACCGGGACAGCCAATGAAAAACTGTTTTTT. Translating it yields CASSPTGTANEKLFF.

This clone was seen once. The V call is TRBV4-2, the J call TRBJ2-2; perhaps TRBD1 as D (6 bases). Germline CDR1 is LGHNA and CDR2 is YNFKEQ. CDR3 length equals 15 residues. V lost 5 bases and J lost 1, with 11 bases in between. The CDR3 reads CASSSRDMNTGELFF. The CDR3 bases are TGTGCCAGCAGCTCACGGGACATGAACACCGGGGAGCTGTTTTTT.

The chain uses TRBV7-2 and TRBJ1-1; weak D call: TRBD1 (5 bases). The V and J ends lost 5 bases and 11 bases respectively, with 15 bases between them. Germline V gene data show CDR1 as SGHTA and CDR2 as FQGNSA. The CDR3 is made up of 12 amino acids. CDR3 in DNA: TGTGCCAGCAGCCCCAGGGCAGGGTCGGCTTTCTTT. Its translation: CASSPRAGSAFF. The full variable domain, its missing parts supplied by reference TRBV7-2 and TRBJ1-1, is GAGVSQSPSNKVTEKGKDVELRCDPISGHTALYWYRQSLGQGLEFLIYFQGNSAPDKSGLPSDRFSAERTGGSVSTLTIQRTQQEDSAVYLCASSPRAGSAFFGQGTRLTVV.

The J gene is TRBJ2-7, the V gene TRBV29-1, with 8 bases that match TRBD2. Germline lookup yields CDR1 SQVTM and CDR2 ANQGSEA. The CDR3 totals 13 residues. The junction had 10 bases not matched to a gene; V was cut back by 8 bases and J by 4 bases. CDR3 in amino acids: CSCGSGKAYEQYF. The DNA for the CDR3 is TGCAGCTGTGGTAGCGGGAAGGCGTACGAGCAGTACTTC.

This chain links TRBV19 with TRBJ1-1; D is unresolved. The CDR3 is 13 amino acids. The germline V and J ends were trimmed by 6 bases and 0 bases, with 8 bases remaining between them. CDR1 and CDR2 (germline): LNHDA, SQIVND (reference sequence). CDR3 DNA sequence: TGTGCCAGTAGGGAGACGGTGAACACTGAAGCTTTCTTT. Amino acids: CASRETVNTEAFF.

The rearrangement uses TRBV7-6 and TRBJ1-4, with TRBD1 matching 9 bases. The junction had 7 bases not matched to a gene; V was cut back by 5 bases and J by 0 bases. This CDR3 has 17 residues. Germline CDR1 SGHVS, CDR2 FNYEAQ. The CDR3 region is CASSPVTGGATNEKLFF. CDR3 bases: TGTGCCAGCAGCCCTGTGACAGGGGGGGCAACTAATGAAAAACTGTTTTTT.

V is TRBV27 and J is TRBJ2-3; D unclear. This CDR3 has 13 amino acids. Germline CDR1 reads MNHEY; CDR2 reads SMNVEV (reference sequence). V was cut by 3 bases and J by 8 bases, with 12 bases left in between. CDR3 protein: CASSFRTYTTQYF. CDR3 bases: TGTGCCAGCAGTTTTCGTACGTACACTACGCAGTATTTT.

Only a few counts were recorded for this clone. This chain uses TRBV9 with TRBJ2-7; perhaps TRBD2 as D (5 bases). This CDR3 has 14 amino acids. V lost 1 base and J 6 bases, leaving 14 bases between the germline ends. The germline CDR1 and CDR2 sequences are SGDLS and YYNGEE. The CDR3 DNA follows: TGTGCCAGCAGCGTATTGCCGGGAAAGGGCGAGCAGTACTTC. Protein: CASSVLPGKGEQYF. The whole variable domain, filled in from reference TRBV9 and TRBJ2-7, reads DSGVTQTPKHLITATGQRVTLRCSPRSGDLSVYWYQQSLDQGLQFLIQYYNGEERAKGNILERFSAQQFPDLHSELNLSSLELGDSALYFCASSVLPGKGEQYFGPGTRLTVT.

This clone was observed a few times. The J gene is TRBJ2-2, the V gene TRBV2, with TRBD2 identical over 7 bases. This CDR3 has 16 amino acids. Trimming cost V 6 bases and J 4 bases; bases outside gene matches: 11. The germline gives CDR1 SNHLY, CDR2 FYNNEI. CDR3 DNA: TGTGCCAGCAGACCCCGGCGGGGCGGGGGCACCGGGGAGCTGTTTTTT. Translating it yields CASRPRRGGGTGELFF.

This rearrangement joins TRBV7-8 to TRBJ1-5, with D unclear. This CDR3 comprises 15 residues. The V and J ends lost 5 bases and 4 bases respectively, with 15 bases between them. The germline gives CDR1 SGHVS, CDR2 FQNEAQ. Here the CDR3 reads CASSLGLPGNQPQHF. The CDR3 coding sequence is TGTGCCAGCAGCCTGGGTCTTCCGGGGAATCAGCCCCAGCATTTT.

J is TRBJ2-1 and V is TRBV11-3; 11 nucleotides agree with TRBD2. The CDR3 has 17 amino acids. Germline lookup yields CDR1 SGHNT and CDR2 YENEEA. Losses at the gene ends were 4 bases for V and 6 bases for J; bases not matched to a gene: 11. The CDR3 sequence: CASSSATLAGGFNEQFF. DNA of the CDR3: TGTGCCAGCAGCTCCGCTACCCTAGCGGGAGGCTTCAATGAGCAGTTCTTC.

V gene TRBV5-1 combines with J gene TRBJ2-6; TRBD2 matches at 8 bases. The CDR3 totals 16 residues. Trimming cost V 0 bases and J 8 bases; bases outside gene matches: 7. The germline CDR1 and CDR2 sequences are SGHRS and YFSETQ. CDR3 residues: CASSLVSGGISNVLTF. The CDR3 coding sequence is TGCGCCAGCAGCTTGGTATCGGGAGGGATTTCCAACGTCCTGACTTTC.